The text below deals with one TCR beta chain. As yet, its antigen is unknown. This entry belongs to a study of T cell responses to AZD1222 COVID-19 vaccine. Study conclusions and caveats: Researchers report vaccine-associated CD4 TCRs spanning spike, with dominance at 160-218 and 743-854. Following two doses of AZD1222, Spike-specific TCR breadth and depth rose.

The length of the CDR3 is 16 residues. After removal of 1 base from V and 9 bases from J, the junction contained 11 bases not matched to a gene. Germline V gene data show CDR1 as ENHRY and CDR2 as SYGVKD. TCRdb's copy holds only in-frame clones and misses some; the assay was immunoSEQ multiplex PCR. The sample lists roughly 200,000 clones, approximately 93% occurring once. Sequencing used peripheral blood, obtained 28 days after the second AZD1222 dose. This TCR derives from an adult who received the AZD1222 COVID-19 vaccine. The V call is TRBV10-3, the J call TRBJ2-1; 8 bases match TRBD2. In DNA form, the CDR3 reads TGTGCCATCAGTGAGTATAACGGGGGGGCCGGTGGTGAGCAGTTCTTC. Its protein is CAISEYNGGAGGEQFF.